This T cell receptor beta chain came from a study of Ad26.COV2.S vaccination and SARS-CoV-2 variants. Study details: Administration of Ad26.COV2.S was intramuscular, either once or twice 56 days apart.

Here immunoSEQ multiplex PCR was the method, and the copy in TCRdb shows in-frame clones only, minus some. This table has 350,000 to 500,000 clones, approximately 87% appearing once. The treatment is: about 20 received Ad26.COV2.S at low or high dose, single or two shots; about 5 received placebo; per-sample allocation not given. Sampling occurred on day 63 after the first vaccine or placebo injection. An Ad26 vector was used to express Wuhan-strain SARS-CoV-2 spike as the vaccine. As regards this clone: Its antigen is not known.

Study outcomes and limitations: It is possible that the TCR breadth and depth analyses underestimated the total T cell responses.

This CDR3 spans 16 amino acids. Germline loops: CDR1 LGHDT, CDR2 YNNKEL (reference sequence). V lost 3 bases to trimming and J lost 3 bases, with 17 bases between them. This chain links TRBV3-1 (or the pseudogene TRBV3-2) with TRBJ1-2; no firm D call. The sequencing used peripheral blood, collected in a trial of Ad26.COV2.S vaccine versus placebo. This clonotype was obtained from a person between 18 and 59 years old who received the Ad26.COV2.S COVID-19 vaccine or a placebo. The CDR3 here is CASSHRTACSDYGYTF. CDR3 DNA: TGTGCCAGCAGCCACCGAACGGCGTGCAGCGACTATGGCTACACCTTC.